This TCR beta chain was documented in a study of shared clonotypes between healthy human individuals. Across the whole study: CD4 naive cells filled three plates per donor, CD4 memory three, CD8 naive two and CD8 memory one. Study outcomes and limitations: Against clonotypes common to all four donors, non-shared ones had lower generation probabilities. Estimated clonotype richness was generally higher in naive than memory subsets.

About this clone: Its target is not known.

Method: immunoSEQ multiplex PCR; TCRdb's copy keeps in-frame clones and lacks some. Of roughly 2,000,000 clones listed, 85% to 95% are singletons. In the naive CD8 group, cells lacked CD45RO and were positively selected for CCR7, so terminally differentiated effector memory CD45RA+ cells were left out. The sequenced material came from naive CD8+ T cells sorted from blood. This TCR was recovered from a man between 18 and 35 years old in good health.

The chain's CDR3 is CASSFLQGAWEQYF. CDR3 coding DNA: TGTGCCAGCAGTTTTCTACAGGGGGCTTGGGAGCAGTACTTC. The chain couples TRBV27 to TRBJ2-7; 9 nucleotides match TRBD1. The germline CDR1 and CDR2 sequences are MNHEY and SMNVEV (reference sequence). V shed 3 bases and J 7 bases; nucleotides not matched to a gene: 7. The CDR3 runs 14 residues.